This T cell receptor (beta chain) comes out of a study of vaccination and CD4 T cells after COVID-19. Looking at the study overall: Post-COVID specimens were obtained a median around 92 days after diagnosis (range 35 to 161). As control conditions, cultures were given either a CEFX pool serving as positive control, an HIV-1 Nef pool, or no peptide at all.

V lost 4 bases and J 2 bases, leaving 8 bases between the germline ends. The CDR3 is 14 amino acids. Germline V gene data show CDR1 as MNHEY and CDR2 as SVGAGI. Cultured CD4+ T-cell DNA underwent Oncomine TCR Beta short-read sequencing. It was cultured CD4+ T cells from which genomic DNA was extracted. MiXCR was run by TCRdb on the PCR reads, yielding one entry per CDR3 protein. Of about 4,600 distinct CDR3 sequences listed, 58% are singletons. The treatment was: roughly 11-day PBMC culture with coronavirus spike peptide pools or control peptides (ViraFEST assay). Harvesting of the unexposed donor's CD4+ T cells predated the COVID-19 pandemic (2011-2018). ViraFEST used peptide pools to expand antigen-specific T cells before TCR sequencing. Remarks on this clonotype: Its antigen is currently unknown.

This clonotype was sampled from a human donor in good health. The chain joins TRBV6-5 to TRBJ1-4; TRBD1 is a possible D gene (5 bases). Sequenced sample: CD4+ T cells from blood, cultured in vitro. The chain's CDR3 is CASSSRGTNEKLFF. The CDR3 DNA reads TGTGCCAGCAGTTCTCGGGGGACTAATGAAAAACTGTTTTTT.